The rows below give T cell receptor beta chains drawn from one sample of a study of response to subunit inactivated influenza vaccine. TCRdb itself ran the RT-PCR reads through MiXCR, one entry per CDR3 protein. The table records 450,000 to 600,000 distinct CDR3 sequences, 6.5% to 8% of them present only once. The sequences come from PBMCs from blood, collected roughly 24 months after vaccination. The receptors originated from a man between 50 and 75 years old who received an inactivated influenza vaccine. CDR3s include the opening cysteine and the closing phenylalanine or tryptophan. A D gene is named only where the DNA matches it firmly. Only part of the rows carry a size: once, few, many, or a class if the clone is expanded.

J gene: TRBJ2-4; clone size: few; D gene: .; V gene: TRBV7-3; CDR3 protein: CASSSLPGNIQYF; CDR3 DNA: TGTGCCAGCAGCTCCCTTCCTGGTAACATTCAGTACTTC
J gene: TRBJ2-1; clone size: .; D gene: .; V gene: TRBV12-3/TRBV12-4; CDR3 protein: CASSLRGTSSYNEQFF; CDR3 DNA: TGTGCCAGCAGTTTAAGGGGAACTAGCTCCTACAATGAGCAGTTCTTC
J gene: TRBJ2-5; clone size: few; D gene: .; V gene: TRBV15; CDR3 protein: CATSSRETQYF; CDR3 DNA: TGTGCCACCAGCTCACGGGAGACCCAGTACTTC
J gene: TRBJ2-1; clone size: once; D gene: .; V gene: TRBV5-5; CDR3 protein: CASSLDRVPYNEQFF; CDR3 DNA: TGTGCCAGCAGCTTGGACAGGGTCCCCTACAATGAGCAGTTCTTC
J gene: TRBJ2-7; clone size: many; D gene: .; V gene: TRBV20-1; CDR3 protein: CSARNFRVVGDEQYF; CDR3 DNA: TGCAGTGCTAGAAATTTCAGGGTTGTGGGCGACGAGCAGTACTTC
J gene: TRBJ2-1; clone size: .; D gene: .; V gene: TRBV7-2; CDR3 protein: CASSRNLYGFFF; CDR3 DNA: TGTGCCAGCAGCCGGAATCTATATGGCTTTTTCTTC
J gene: TRBJ2-3; clone size: many; D gene: TRBD1; V gene: TRBV20-1; CDR3 protein: CSAWDRGNTQYF; CDR3 DNA: TGCAGTGCTTGGGACAGGGGGAATACGCAGTATTTT
J gene: TRBJ2-1; clone size: few; D gene: .; V gene: TRBV3-1; CDR3 protein: CASSQDGRLNEQFF; CDR3 DNA: TGTGCCAGCAGCCAAGACGGCAGACTCAATGAGCAGTTCTTC
J gene: TRBJ1-4; clone size: .; D gene: TRBD1; V gene: TRBV9; CDR3 protein: CASSVETGGNEKLFF; CDR3 DNA: TGTGCCAGCAGCGTAGAGACAGGGGGAAATGAAAAACTGTTTTTT
J gene: TRBJ2-7; clone size: .; D gene: TRBD2; V gene: TRBV4-1; CDR3 protein: CASSPSGRTDEQYF; CDR3 DNA: TGCGCCAGCAGCCCTAGCGGGAGGACCGACGAGCAGTACTTC
J gene: TRBJ2-1; clone size: few; D gene: TRBD1; V gene: TRBV7-9; CDR3 protein: CASSSDRALGNEQFF; CDR3 DNA: TGTGCCAGCAGCTCAGACAGGGCTCTCGGCAATGAGCAGTTCTTC
J gene: TRBJ2-3; clone size: many; D gene: .; V gene: TRBV12-3/TRBV12-4; CDR3 protein: CASSLTVSADTQYF; CDR3 DNA: TGTGCCAGCAGCCTAACGGTTTCGGCAGATACGCAGTATTTT
J gene: TRBJ1-4; clone size: few; D gene: TRBD1; V gene: TRBV2; CDR3 protein: CASSGARQGEHF; CDR3 DNA: TGTGCCAGCAGTGGTGCTCGACAGGGCGAGCACTTT
J gene: TRBJ1-1; clone size: few; D gene: TRBD1; V gene: TRBV2; CDR3 protein: CASSAYRGTDTEAFF; CDR3 DNA: TGTGCCAGCAGTGCCTACAGGGGGACGGACACTGAAGCTTTCTTT
J gene: TRBJ1-1; clone size: many; D gene: .; V gene: TRBV7-2; CDR3 protein: CASSRGVGVAFF; CDR3 DNA: TGTGCCAGCAGCCGGGGGGTGGGTGTCGCTTTCTTT
J gene: TRBJ2-5; clone size: .; D gene: TRBD2; V gene: TRBV7-9; CDR3 protein: CASSLVAGGSETQYF; CDR3 DNA: TGTGCCAGCAGCCTAGTAGCGGGAGGATCTGAGACCCAGTACTTC
J gene: TRBJ2-2; clone size: few; D gene: .; V gene: TRBV15; CDR3 protein: CATSSGGGTGELFF; CDR3 DNA: TGTGCCACCAGCAGCGGGGGAGGCACCGGGGAGCTGTTTTTT
J gene: TRBJ2-1; clone size: few; D gene: .; V gene: TRBV7-3; CDR3 protein: CASSQIAAPTYNEQFF; CDR3 DNA: TGTGCCAGCAGCCAGATAGCGGCTCCCACCTACAATGAGCAGTTCTTC
J gene: TRBJ2-7; clone size: .; D gene: TRBD1; V gene: TRBV20-1; CDR3 protein: CSARQGASFDEQYF; CDR3 DNA: TGCAGTGCTCGACAGGGGGCCTCCTTCGACGAGCAGTACTTC
J gene: TRBJ2-3; clone size: many; D gene: .; V gene: TRBV4-1; CDR3 protein: CASSQEGGLADSTDTQYF; CDR3 DNA: TGCGCCAGCAGCCAAGAGGGGGGGCTAGCGGACAGCACAGATACGCAGTATTTT
J gene: TRBJ1-2; clone size: few; D gene: .; V gene: TRBV7-2; CDR3 protein: CASSANPGLGYGYTF; CDR3 DNA: TGTGCCAGCAGCGCGAACCCCGGATTAGGGTATGGCTACACCTTC
J gene: TRBJ1-4; clone size: many; D gene: .; V gene: TRBV4-3; CDR3 protein: CASSHRGGEFNEKLFF; CDR3 DNA: TGCGCCAGCAGCCACCGGGGAGGCGAATTTAATGAAAAACTGTTTTTT
J gene: TRBJ2-3; clone size: .; D gene: TRBD2; V gene: TRBV7-7; CDR3 protein: CASSALAGGPGDTQYF; CDR3 DNA: TGTGCCAGCAGCGCACTAGCGGGAGGGCCGGGAGATACGCAGTATTTT
J gene: TRBJ2-1; clone size: .; D gene: .; V gene: TRBV3-1; CDR3 protein: CASSQMRQANEQFF; CDR3 DNA: TGTGCCAGCAGCCAAATGAGACAGGCCAATGAGCAGTTCTTC
J gene: TRBJ2-2; clone size: .; D gene: .; V gene: TRBV6-2/TRBV6-3; CDR3 protein: CASRSYTGELFF; CDR3 DNA: TGTGCCAGCAGATCCTACACCGGGGAGCTGTTTTTT
J gene: TRBJ1-2; clone size: few; D gene: TRBD1; V gene: TRBV19; CDR3 protein: CASAAGQGYGYTF; CDR3 DNA: TGTGCCAGCGCCGCAGGACAGGGTTATGGCTACACCTTC
J gene: TRBJ2-2; clone size: .; D gene: .; V gene: TRBV15; CDR3 protein: CATSRGGRTGELFF; CDR3 DNA: TGTGCCACCAGCAGAGGGGGGAGGACCGGGGAGCTGTTTTTT
J gene: TRBJ1-1; clone size: .; D gene: .; V gene: TRBV20-1; CDR3 protein: CSARFGGGTEAFF; CDR3 DNA: TGCAGTGCTAGGTTCGGGGGGGGCACTGAAGCTTTCTTT
J gene: TRBJ2-5; clone size: few; D gene: .; V gene: TRBV20-1; CDR3 protein: CSTGGQGTQYF; CDR3 DNA: TGCAGTACTGGGGGGCAGGGGACCCAGTACTTC
J gene: TRBJ1-4; clone size: many; D gene: .; V gene: TRBV5-8; CDR3 protein: CASSRDGEKLFF; CDR3 DNA: TGTGCCAGCAGCCGGGACGGTGAAAAACTGTTTTTT
J gene: TRBJ2-7; clone size: .; D gene: TRBD1; V gene: TRBV5-1; CDR3 protein: CASSWGQGFSYEQYF; CDR3 DNA: TGCGCCAGCAGCTGGGGACAGGGGTTCTCCTACGAGCAGTACTTC
J gene: TRBJ2-5; clone size: .; D gene: TRBD1; V gene: TRBV4-2; CDR3 protein: CASSQEDRGTGETQYF; CDR3 DNA: TGTGCCAGCAGCCAAGAGGACAGGGGAACTGGAGAGACCCAGTACTTC